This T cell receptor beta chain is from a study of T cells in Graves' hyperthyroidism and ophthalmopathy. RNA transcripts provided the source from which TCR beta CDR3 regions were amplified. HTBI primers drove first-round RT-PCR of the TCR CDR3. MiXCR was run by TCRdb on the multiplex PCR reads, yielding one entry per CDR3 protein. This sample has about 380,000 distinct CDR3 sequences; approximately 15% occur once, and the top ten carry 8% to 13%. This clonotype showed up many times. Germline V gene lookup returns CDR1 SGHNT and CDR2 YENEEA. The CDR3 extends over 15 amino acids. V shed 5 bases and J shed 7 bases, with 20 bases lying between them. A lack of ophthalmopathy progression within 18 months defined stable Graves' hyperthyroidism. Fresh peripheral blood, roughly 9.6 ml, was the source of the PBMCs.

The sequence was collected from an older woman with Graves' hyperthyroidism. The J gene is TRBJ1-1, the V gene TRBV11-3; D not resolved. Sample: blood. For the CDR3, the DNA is TGTGCCAGCAGCCAGGCGGCTGTTCTCGAGGGTGAAGCTTTCTTT. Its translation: CASSQAAVLEGEAFF.